This T cell receptor beta chain came from a study of T cell responses to AZD1222 COVID-19 vaccine. Whole-study findings and limits: Repertoires in all cases were sampled only once the peak T cell response had passed. Elevations in Spike-specific TCR breadth and depth followed administration of two AZD1222 doses. The donors showed a predominance of white British ancestry and of females, with possible underestimation of clonal diversity.

Germline CDR1 reads SEHNR; CDR2 reads FQNEAQ (reference sequence). This CDR3 contains 13 residues. V lost 5 bases, J lost 2 bases, and 10 bases lay in between. Generated by immunoSEQ multiplex PCR, the TCRdb table keeps only in-frame clones and is missing some. The sample consists of 160,000 or so clones, around 87% of them appearing once. This clone turned up a few times. Antigen specificity is unknown. The analysis combined second doses at about 4 or about 12 weeks. The sample in question was peripheral blood, obtained 28 days after the second AZD1222 dose. The source of this sequence is an adult who received the AZD1222 COVID-19 vaccine. The chain is built from TRBV7-9 and TRBJ2-7, with D possibly being TRBD2 (5 bases). CDR3 in DNA: TGTGCCAGCAGCGTCAGCGGCGCCTACGAGCAGTACTTC. Amino acids: CASSVSGAYEQYF.